Below, one T cell receptor beta chain is given with its context. Its antigen is currently not known. Qualities for individual bases were not recorded, and no much larger clone is one base off. This record belongs to a study of control samples from healthy donors and cancer patients (dated by TCRdb to the early 2020s). Relative to germline, V is missing 6 bases and J is missing 4 bases, with 8 bases of the junction outside any gene match. From the cysteine through the phenylalanine, the CDR3 covers 14 amino acids. CDR3 DNA is the only sequence kept; it has 42 bases, read in frame from the first base. Via the germline V gene, CDR1 is SGHAT and CDR2 FQNNGV. Libraries were built with the immunoSEQ multiplex PCR assay. The clones in this table, taken by TCRdb from immuneACCESS, are in-frame only. Not every clone is retained; where verified, under half of the shortfall comes from an unresolved V gene, and the cause of the rest is unknown. A total of 100,000 to 150,000 clones appear in this sample, 90% of them only once. 2% to 3% of the sample is in the top ten clones.

The sequenced material came from blood. The chain is encoded by TRBV11-2 joined to TRBJ2-5, with 7 junctional bases fitting TRBD2. The clonotype was recovered from a man aged 35 to 55 in good health. The CDR3 amino acid sequence is: CASSSGLRSETQYF. The bases read TGTGCCAGCAGTTCGGGACTACGCTCAGAGACCCAGTACTTC.